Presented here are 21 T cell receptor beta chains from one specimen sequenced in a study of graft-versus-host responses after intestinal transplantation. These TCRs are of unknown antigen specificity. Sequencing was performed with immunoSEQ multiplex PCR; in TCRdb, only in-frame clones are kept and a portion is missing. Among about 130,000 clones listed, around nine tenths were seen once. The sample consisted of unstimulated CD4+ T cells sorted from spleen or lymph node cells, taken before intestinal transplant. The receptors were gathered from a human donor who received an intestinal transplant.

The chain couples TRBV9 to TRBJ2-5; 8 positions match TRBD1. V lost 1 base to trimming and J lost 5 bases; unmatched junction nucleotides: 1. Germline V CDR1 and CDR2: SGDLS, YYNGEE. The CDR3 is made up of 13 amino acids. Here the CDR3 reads CASSVQGAETQYF. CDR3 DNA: TGTGCCAGCAGCGTACAGGGGGCGGAGACCCAGTACTTC.

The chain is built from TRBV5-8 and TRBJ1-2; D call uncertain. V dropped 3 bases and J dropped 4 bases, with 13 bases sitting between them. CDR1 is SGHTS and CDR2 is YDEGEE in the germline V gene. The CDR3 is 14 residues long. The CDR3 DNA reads TGTGCCAGCAGCTGGTATAGCGGACCCTATGGCTACACCTTC. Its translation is CASSWYSGPYGYTF.

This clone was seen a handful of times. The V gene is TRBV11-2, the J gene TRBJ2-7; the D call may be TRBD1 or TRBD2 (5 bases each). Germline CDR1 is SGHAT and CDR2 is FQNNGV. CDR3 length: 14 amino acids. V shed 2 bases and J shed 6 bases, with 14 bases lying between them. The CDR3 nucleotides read TGTGCCAGCAGCTTATCGGGACCGGTGACCGAGCAGTACTTC. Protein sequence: CASSLSGPVTEQYF.

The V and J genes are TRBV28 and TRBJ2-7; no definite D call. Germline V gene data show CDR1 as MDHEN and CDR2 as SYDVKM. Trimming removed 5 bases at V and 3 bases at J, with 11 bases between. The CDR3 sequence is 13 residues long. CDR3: CASSPPGSYEQYF. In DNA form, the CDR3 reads TGTGCCAGCAGTCCCCCCGGAAGCTACGAGCAGTACTTC.

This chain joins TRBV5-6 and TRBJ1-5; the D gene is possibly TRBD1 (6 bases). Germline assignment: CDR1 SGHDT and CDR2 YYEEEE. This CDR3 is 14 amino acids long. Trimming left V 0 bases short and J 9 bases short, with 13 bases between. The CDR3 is CASSLEQGFSPQHF. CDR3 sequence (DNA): TGTGCCAGCAGCTTGGAACAGGGATTTTCGCCCCAGCATTTT.

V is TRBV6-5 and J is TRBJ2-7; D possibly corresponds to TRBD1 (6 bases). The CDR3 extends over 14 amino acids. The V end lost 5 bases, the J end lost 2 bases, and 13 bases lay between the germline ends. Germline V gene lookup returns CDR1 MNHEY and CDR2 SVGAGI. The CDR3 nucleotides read TGTGCCAGCAGTCCAACAGGGCTTCCCTACGAGCAGTACTTC. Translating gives CASSPTGLPYEQYF.

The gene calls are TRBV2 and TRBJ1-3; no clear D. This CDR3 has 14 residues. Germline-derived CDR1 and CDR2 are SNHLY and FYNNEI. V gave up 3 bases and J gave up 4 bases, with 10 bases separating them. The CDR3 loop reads CASSEQRGGNTIYF. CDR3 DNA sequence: TGTGCCAGCAGTGAGCAAAGAGGAGGAAACACCATATATTTT.

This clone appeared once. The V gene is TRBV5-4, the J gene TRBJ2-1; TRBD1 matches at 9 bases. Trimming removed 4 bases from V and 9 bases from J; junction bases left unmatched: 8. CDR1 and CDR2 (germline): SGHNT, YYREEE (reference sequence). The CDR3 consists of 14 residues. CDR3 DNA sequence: TGTGCCAGCAGCCACGGGGACAGGGAGGGTGAGCAGTTCTTC. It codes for CASSHGDREGEQFF.

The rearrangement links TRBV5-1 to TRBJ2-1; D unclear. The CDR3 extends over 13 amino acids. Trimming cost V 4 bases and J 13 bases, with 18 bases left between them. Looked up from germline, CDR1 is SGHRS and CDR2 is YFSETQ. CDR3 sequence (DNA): TGCGCCAGCAGCGTGGCCTCCTCGGAAACTCAGTTCTTC. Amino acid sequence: CASSVASSETQFF.

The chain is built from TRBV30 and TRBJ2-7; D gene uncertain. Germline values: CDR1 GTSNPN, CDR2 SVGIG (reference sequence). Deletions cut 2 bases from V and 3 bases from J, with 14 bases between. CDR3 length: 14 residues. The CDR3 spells CAWSRSPSNYEQYF. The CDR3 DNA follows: TGTGCCTGGAGTCGATCTCCCTCAAACTACGAGCAGTACTTC.

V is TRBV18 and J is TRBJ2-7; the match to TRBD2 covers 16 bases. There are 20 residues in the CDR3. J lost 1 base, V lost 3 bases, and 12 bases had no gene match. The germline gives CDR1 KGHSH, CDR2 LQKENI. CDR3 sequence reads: CASSPIASGLAGGISYEQYF. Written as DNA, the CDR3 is TGTGCCAGCTCACCCATCGCGTCGGGACTAGCGGGAGGGATATCCTACGAGCAGTACTTC.

The CDR3 sequence: CASSQVDGNTIYF. DNA for the CDR3: TGTGCCAGCAGCCAGGTCGATGGAAACACCATATATTTT. The rearrangement links TRBV5-4 to TRBJ1-3; D gene uncertain. V gave up 4 bases and J gave up 3 bases, with 8 bases separating them. Per germline, CDR1 SGHNT and CDR2 YYREEE (reference sequence). CDR3 size: 13 residues.

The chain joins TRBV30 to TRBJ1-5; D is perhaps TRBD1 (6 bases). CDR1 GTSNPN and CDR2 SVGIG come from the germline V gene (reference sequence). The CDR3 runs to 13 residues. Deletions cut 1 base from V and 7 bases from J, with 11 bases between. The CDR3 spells CAWSAEGGQPQHF. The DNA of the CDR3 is TGTGCCTGGAGTGCCGAGGGGGGCCAGCCCCAGCATTTT.

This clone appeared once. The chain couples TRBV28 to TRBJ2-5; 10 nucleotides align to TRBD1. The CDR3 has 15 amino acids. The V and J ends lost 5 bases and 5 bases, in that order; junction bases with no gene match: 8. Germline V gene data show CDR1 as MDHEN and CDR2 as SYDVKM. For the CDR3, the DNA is TGTGCCAGCAGTAACGGACAGGGGGGCGTTGAGACCCAGTACTTC. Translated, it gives CASSNGQGGVETQYF.

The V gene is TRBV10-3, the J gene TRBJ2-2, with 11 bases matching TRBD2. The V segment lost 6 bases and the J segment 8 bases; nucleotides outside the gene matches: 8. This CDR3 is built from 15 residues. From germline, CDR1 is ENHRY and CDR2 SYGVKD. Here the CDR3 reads CAISHGLAGEGELFF. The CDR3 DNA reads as TGTGCCATCAGCCACGGACTAGCGGGTGAGGGGGAGCTGTTTTTT.

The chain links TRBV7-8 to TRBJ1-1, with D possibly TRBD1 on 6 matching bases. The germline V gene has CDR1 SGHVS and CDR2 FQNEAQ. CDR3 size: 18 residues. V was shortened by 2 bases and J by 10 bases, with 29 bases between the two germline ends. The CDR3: CASSLPGGQLDLTKGAFF. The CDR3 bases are TGTGCCAGCAGCTTACCGGGGGGGCAGCTAGACCTCACAAAAGGAGCTTTCTTT.

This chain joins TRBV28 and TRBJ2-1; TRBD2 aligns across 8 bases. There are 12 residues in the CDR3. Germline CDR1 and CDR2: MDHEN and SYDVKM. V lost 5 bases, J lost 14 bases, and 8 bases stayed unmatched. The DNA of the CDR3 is TGTGCCAGCAGTGAAGAGGGGACTAGTGAGTTCTTC. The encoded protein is CASSEEGTSEFF. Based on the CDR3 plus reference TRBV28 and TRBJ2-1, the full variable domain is DVKVTQSSRYLVKRTGEKVFLECVQDMDHENMFWYRQDPGLGLRLIYFSYDVKMKEKGDIPEGYSVSREKKERFSLILESASTNQTSMYLCASSEEGTSEFFGPGTRLTVL.

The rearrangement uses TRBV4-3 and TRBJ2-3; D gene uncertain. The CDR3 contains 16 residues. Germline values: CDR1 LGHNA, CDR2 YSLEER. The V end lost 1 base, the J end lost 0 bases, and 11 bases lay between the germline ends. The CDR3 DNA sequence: TGCGCCAGCAGCCAAGGGGATGTGGCTAGCACAGATACGCAGTATTTT. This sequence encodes CASSQGDVASTDTQYF.

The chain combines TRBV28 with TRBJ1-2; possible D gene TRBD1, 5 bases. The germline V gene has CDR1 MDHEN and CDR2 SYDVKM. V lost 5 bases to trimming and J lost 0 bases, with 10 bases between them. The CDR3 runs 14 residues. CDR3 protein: CASSGDQANYGYTF. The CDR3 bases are TGTGCCAGCAGTGGGGACCAAGCTAACTATGGCTACACCTTC.

The CDR3 nucleotides read TGCAGCGTTGCTCGGGGGGCGAGCACTGAAGCTTTCTTT. This translates into CSVARGASTEAFF. The chain has TRBV29-1 and TRBJ1-1; tentatively, D is TRBD1 (6 bases). Germline values: CDR1 SQVTM, CDR2 ANQGSEA. The V end lost 4 bases, the J end lost 4 bases, and 13 bases lay between the germline ends. The CDR3 is made up of 13 amino acids.

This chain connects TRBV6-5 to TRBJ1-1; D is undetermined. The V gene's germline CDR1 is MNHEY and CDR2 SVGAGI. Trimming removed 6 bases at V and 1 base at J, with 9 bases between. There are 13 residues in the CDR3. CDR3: CASRSPANTEAFF. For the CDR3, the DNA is TGTGCCAGCAGATCCCCGGCGAACACTGAAGCTTTCTTT.